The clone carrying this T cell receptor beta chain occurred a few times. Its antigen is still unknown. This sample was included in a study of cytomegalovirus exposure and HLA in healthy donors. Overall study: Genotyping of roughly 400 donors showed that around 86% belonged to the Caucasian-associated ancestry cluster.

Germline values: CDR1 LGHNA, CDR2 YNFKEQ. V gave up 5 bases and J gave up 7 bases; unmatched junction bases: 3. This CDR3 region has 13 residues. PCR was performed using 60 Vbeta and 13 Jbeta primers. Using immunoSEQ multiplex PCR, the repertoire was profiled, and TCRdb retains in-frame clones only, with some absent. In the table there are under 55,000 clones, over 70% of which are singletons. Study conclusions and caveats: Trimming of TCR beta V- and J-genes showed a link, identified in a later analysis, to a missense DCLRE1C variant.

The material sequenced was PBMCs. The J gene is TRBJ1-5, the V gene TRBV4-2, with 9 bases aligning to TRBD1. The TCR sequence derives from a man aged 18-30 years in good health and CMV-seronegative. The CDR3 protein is CASSYRGQQPQHF. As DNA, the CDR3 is TGTGCCAGCAGCTACAGGGGGCAGCAGCCCCAGCATTTT.